The 25 T cell receptor beta chains presented below share a single source sample, sequenced in a study of blood T cell repertoires in COVID-19. TCRdb's copy holds only in-frame clones and misses some; the assay was immunoSEQ multiplex PCR. Altogether 65,000 to 95,000 clones are present, about four fifths being singletons, with the ten largest covering about 12%. Sequenced: peripheral blood. These receptors came from a woman aged 40 to 50 with active or convalescent COVID-19.

The chain links TRBV18 to TRBJ2-1, with 9 bases that match TRBD1. The germline V gene encodes CDR1 KGHSH and CDR2 LQKENI. J was trimmed by 8 bases and V by 1 base; bases with no gene match: 9. The CDR3 spans 16 residues. Here the CDR3 reads CASSPLRDRVSDEQFF. The CDR3 coding sequence is TGTGCCAGCTCACCACTCAGGGACAGGGTGAGCGATGAGCAGTTCTTC.

Turning to this clone: This sample includes further DNA sequences coding for the same CDR3. The chain carries TRBV27 and TRBJ1-2; weak D call: TRBD1 (5 bases). The CDR3 spans 13 residues. Germline values: CDR1 MNHEY, CDR2 SMNVEV (reference sequence). Trimming pared 2 bases from V and 7 bases from J, leaving 11 bases between. This CDR3 is CASSLGQGGGYTF. CDR3 DNA sequence: TGTGCCAGCAGTTTAGGGCAGGGTGGTGGCTACACCTTC.

This rearrangement joins TRBV4-3 to TRBJ1-4, with a weak D call TRBD1 (5 bases). The V end lost 1 base, the J end lost 8 bases, and 17 bases lay between the germline ends. The CDR3 consists of 16 residues. Germline CDR1 LGHNA, CDR2 YSLEER. This CDR3 reads CASSQGSVPGLEKLFF. DNA of the CDR3: TGCGCCAGCAGCCAAGGATCAGTCCCGGGACTAGAAAAACTGTTTTTT.

The CDR3 sequence is CASSPGTFTDTQYF. CDR3 nucleotides: TGTGCCAGCAGCCCGGGGACATTCACAGATACGCAGTATTTT. The rearrangement links TRBV7-3 to TRBJ2-3; possibly TRBD1 for D (6 bases). The germline V and J ends were trimmed by 5 bases and 2 bases, with 11 bases remaining between them. This CDR3 is built from 14 residues. Germline CDR1 SGHTA, CDR2 FQGTGA.

The rearrangement joins TRBV30 to TRBJ1-5; D unclear. This CDR3 is built from 12 residues. The germline V gene encodes CDR1 GTSNPN and CDR2 SVGIG (reference sequence). The germline V and J ends were trimmed by 0 bases and 8 bases, with 8 bases remaining between them. The CDR3 bases are TGTGCCTGGAGTGTATATTCGGAGCCCCAGCATTTT. As protein: CAWSVYSEPQHF.

The chain uses TRBV7-8 and TRBJ1-2; possible D gene TRBD1, 5 bases. CDR3 length: 16 residues. Germline V lookup: CDR1 SGHVS, CDR2 FQNEAQ. V lost 4 bases and J lost 4, with 19 bases in between. The CDR3 reads CASSSIDRTALYGYTF. The CDR3 DNA is TGTGCCAGCAGCTCCATCGACAGAACCGCGCTCTATGGCTACACCTTC.

This clone was counted between two and nine times. The genes are TRBV6-1 and TRBJ1-5; no reliable D call. V gave up 1 base and J gave up 6 bases, with 7 bases separating them. The CDR3 extends over 13 amino acids. Germline V gene data show CDR1 as MNHNS and CDR2 as SASEGT. CDR3 in amino acids: CASSEGGPQPQHF. The DNA for the CDR3 is TGTGCCAGCAGTGAAGGAGGGCCTCAGCCCCAGCATTTT.

This clone was seen only once. The chain links TRBV5-1 to TRBJ2-1, with 12 positions matching TRBD2. Germline lookup yields CDR1 SGHRS and CDR2 YFSETQ. Trimming cost V 0 bases and J 0 bases; bases outside gene matches: 4. The CDR3 has 18 residues. CDR3 sequence reads: CASSLGTSGKSSYNEQFF. CDR3 sequence (DNA): TGCGCCAGCAGCTTGGGGACTAGCGGGAAGAGCTCCTACAATGAGCAGTTCTTC.

Concerning this clone: The junction differs from germline at one of its ends, possibly a read error. Additional DNA sequences in this sample encode the identical CDR3. The chain couples TRBV5-1 to TRBJ2-7; 7 nucleotides match TRBD1. CDR1 and CDR2 from the germline V gene are SGHRS and YFSETQ. The CDR3 extends over 13 amino acids. The CDR3 protein is CASSPTGTYEQYF. The CDR3 DNA reads TGCGCCAGCAGCCCGACAGGGACCTACGAACAGTACTTC.

The genes are TRBV6-5 and TRBJ1-2, with TRBD1 matching 8 bases. CDR3 length: 14 residues. In germline, CDR1 is MNHEY, CDR2 SVGAGI. Trimming took 1 base from V and 8 from J; bases not matched to a gene: 6. The chain's CDR3 is CASSYLDRVGGYTF. The CDR3 bases are TGTGCCAGCAGTTACTTGGACAGGGTGGGAGGCTACACCTTC.

The CDR3 here is CACNGQGPLEKLFF. DNA for the CDR3: TGTGCCTGTAACGGACAGGGCCCCCTAGAAAAACTGTTTTTT. The J gene is TRBJ1-4, the V gene TRBV30; 8 nucleotides line up with TRBD1. Germline CDR1 is GTSNPN and CDR2 is SVGIG (reference sequence). The CDR3 consists of 14 residues. V trimming: 6 bases; J trimming: 8 bases; junction bases outside the gene matches: 11.

In this sample, this clone turned up a few times. The rearrangement joins TRBV29-1 to TRBJ2-5; the match to TRBD2 covers 8 bases. Germline V CDR1 and CDR2: SQVTM, ANQGSEA. The CDR3 is 13 amino acids. The V gene end was trimmed by 5 bases and the J gene end by 5 bases; junction bases not matched to a gene: 7. The CDR3: CSVSGLAGETQYF. The DNA of the CDR3 is TGCAGCGTTTCCGGACTAGCTGGGGAGACCCAGTACTTC.

In its sample, this clone was seen once. The genes are TRBV5-8 and TRBJ2-2; 7 nucleotides agree with TRBD2. This CDR3 has 15 residues. Looked up from germline, CDR1 is SGHTS and CDR2 is YDEGEE. Trimming at V came to 4 bases and at J to 3 bases, leaving 6 bases not matched to a gene. The CDR3 DNA sequence: TGTGCCAGCAGCCGGGGGGTGACGGACACCGGGGAGCTGTTTTTT. Protein product: CASSRGVTDTGELFF.

This chain connects TRBV7-9 to TRBJ1-4, with 7 bases identical to TRBD1. There are 17 residues in the CDR3. CDR1 is SEHNR, CDR2 FQNEAQ, per germline (reference sequence). The J segment lost 0 bases and the V segment lost 4 bases, leaving 8 bases of the junction unmatched. The chain's CDR3 is CASSCPGGFATNEKLFF. Written as DNA, the CDR3 is TGTGCCAGCAGCTGCCCAGGGGGGTTCGCAACTAATGAAAAACTGTTTTTT.

The chain joins TRBV28 to TRBJ2-7; TRBD1 aligns across 7 bases. The V and J ends lost 5 bases and 1 base, in that order; junction bases with no gene match: 14. Germline CDR1 and CDR2: MDHEN and SYDVKM. This CDR3 comprises 17 residues. The CDR3 nucleotides read TGTGCCAGCAGTCCACCCGCCGGACAGGCTGGGTCCTACGAGCAGTACTTC. Encoded protein: CASSPPAGQAGSYEQYF. The full variable domain, with the rest looked up from reference TRBV28 and TRBJ2-7, is DVKVTQSSRYLVKRTGEKVFLECVQDMDHENMFWYRQDPGLGLRLIYFSYDVKMKEKGDIPEGYSVSREKKERFSLILESASTNQTSMYLCASSPPAGQAGSYEQYFGPGTRLTVT.

The chain uses TRBV28 and TRBJ2-3; a weak D match, TRBD2 (6 bases). CDR3 length: 13 residues. V shed 7 bases and J shed 0 bases, with 8 bases lying between them. The V gene's germline CDR1 is MDHEN and CDR2 SYDVKM. The DNA of the CDR3 is TGTGCCAGCATGCGGGGCAGCACAGATACGCAGTATTTT. Its protein is CASMRGSTDTQYF. Based on the CDR3 plus reference TRBV28 and TRBJ2-3, the full variable domain is DVKVTQSSRYLVKRTGEKVFLECVQDMDHENMFWYRQDPGLGLRLIYFSYDVKMKEKGDIPEGYSVSREKKERFSLILESASTNQTSMYLCASMRGSTDTQYFGPGTRLTVL.

The chain has TRBV6-5 and TRBJ2-2, with D possibly TRBD1 on 6 matching bases. Looked up from germline, CDR1 is MNHEY and CDR2 is SVGAGI. The CDR3 has 15 residues. V lost 6 bases to trimming and J lost 1 base, with 12 bases between them. DNA for the CDR3: TGTGCCAGCAGACACGGGACATTGAACACCGGGGAGCTGTTTTTT. Protein sequence: CASRHGTLNTGELFF.

The rearrangement links TRBV24-1 to TRBJ1-2; D is possibly TRBD1 (5 bases). The CDR3 covers 13 residues. Per the germline V gene, CDR1 is KGHDR and CDR2 is SFDVKD. V dropped 3 bases and J dropped 8 bases, with 12 bases sitting between them. Here the CDR3 reads CATSDGGIAGYTF. CDR3 sequence (DNA): TGTGCCACCAGTGATGGGGGGATCGCGGGCTACACCTTC.

The chain combines TRBV10-3 with TRBJ2-5; no firm D call. Germline V CDR1 and CDR2: ENHRY, SYGVKD. V lost 0 bases, J lost 5 bases, and 4 bases lay in between. The CDR3 spans 12 residues. CDR3 coding DNA: TGTGCCATCAGTGAGTCCGGGGAGACCCAGTACTTC. This translates into CAISESGETQYF.

The genes are TRBV5-1 and TRBJ1-4, with D possibly being TRBD1 (6 bases). Per germline, CDR1 SGHRS and CDR2 YFSETQ. CDR3 length equals 13 residues. V shed 3 bases and J shed 5 bases, with 8 bases lying between them. CDR3 sequence: CASSSDRNEKLFF. The CDR3 DNA reads TGCGCCAGCAGCTCGGACAGAAATGAAAAACTGTTTTTT. The variable domain in full, completed from reference TRBV5-1 and TRBJ1-4, reads KAGVTQTPRYLIKTRGQQVTLSCSPISGHRSVSWYQQTPGQGLQFLFEYFSETQRNKGNFPGRFSGRQFSNSRSEMNVSTLELGDSALYLCASSSDRNEKLFFGSGTQLSVL.

The chain couples TRBV7-2 to TRBJ2-7, with D tentatively TRBD2 (5 bases). The ends were cut back, 5 bases at V and 5 bases at J, with 16 bases in the middle. In germline, CDR1 is SGHTA, CDR2 FQGNSA. There are 14 residues in the CDR3. The CDR3, as DNA: TGTGCCAGCAGCATGACCTGGGAGTTCAACGAGCAGTACTTC. This encodes CASSMTWEFNEQYF.

CDR3 coding DNA: TGTGCCAGCAGTAGAGAGGGAACGTATAATTCACCCCTCCACTTT. Amino acids: CASSREGTYNSPLHF. The chain joins TRBV6-5 to TRBJ1-6; D unresolved. Germline assignment: CDR1 MNHEY and CDR2 SVGAGI. This CDR3 is built from 15 residues. V dropped 5 bases and J dropped 4 bases, with 12 bases sitting between them.

The chain has TRBV4-3 and TRBJ2-1, with 7 bases lining up with TRBD2. CDR1 LGHNA and CDR2 YSLEER come from the germline V gene. J lost 10 bases, V lost 1 base, and 1 base had no gene match. The CDR3 covers 12 residues. The CDR3 sequence: CASSQVGGEQFF. The CDR3 DNA reads TGCGCCAGCAGCCAAGTGGGGGGGGAGCAGTTCTTC.

This rearrangement joins TRBV28 to TRBJ2-1; D gene ambiguous. CDR3 length equals 14 residues. Germline CDR1 is MDHEN and CDR2 is SYDVKM. The V gene lost 2 bases and the J gene lost 3 bases, with 8 bases spanning the gap. Here the CDR3 DNA reads TGTGCCAGCAGTTTACTGGCCCACTACAATGAGCAGTTCTTC. Translation gives CASSLLAHYNEQFF.

The chain joins TRBV7-9 to TRBJ2-7; 10 nucleotides match TRBD2. Trimming at V came to 5 bases and at J to 3 bases, leaving 7 bases not matched to a gene. The CDR3 consists of 15 residues. Germline values: CDR1 SEHNR, CDR2 FQNEAQ (reference sequence). CDR3 coding DNA: TGTGCCAGCAGCCAAAGCGGGAGGGCCGGCTACGAGCAGTACTTC. It specifies CASSQSGRAGYEQYF.